The clone carrying this T cell receptor beta chain was seen only once. The protocol was immunoSEQ multiplex PCR, while the TCRdb copy is restricted to in-frame clones and leaves out a portion. The table has around 190,000 clones, 75% to 85% seen once. The CDR3 has 15 amino acids. J gave up 6 bases and V 4 bases, and 6 bases lay outside the gene matches. Looked up from germline, CDR1 is ENHRY and CDR2 is SYGVKD. The data were taken from a study of blood T cell repertoires in COVID-19. Study-wide context: Sites in the United States, Italy and Spain provided acute and convalescent COVID-19 samples.

The sequence derives from a middle-aged woman with COVID-19, enrolled during active disease. The sample taken for sequencing was peripheral blood. The chain joins TRBV10-3 to TRBJ2-2; 9 bases fit TRBD2. The CDR3 sequence: CAISVAGVSAGELFF. In nucleotides, the CDR3 is TGTGCCATCAGTGTAGCGGGAGTATCTGCCGGGGAGCTGTTTTTT.